One and the same sample provided the 14 T cell receptor beta chains below, sequenced in a study of blood T cell repertoires in COVID-19. Assay: immunoSEQ multiplex PCR; the TCRdb copy retains only in-frame clones and omits some. Of approximately 270,000 clones listed, about nine tenths were seen once; the top ten hold around 9%. Specimen: peripheral blood. The source is a man aged 40-55 years with active or convalescent COVID-19.

The chain has TRBV30 and TRBJ1-5; D is ambiguous. Germline V gives CDR1 GTSNPN, CDR2 SVGIG (reference sequence). This CDR3 is built from 14 residues. The V end lost 1 base, the J end lost 0 bases, and 7 bases lay between the germline ends. The CDR3, as DNA: TGTGCCTGGAGTGATACTGATAGCAATCAGCCCCAGCATTTT. The encoded protein is CAWSDTDSNQPQHF.

The gene calls are TRBV9 and TRBJ2-7; tentatively, D is TRBD2 (6 bases). Trimming pared 4 bases from V and 1 base from J, leaving 9 bases between. The CDR3 runs 13 residues. The germline V gene encodes CDR1 SGDLS and CDR2 YYNGEE. The CDR3 sequence is CASSPGTSYEQYF. CDR3 coding DNA: TGTGCCAGCAGCCCCGGGACTTCCTACGAGCAGTACTTC.

This clone turned up a few times. The V gene is TRBV30, the J gene TRBJ1-4; unclear D gene. V was shortened by 2 bases and J by 7 bases, with 11 bases between the two germline ends. CDR3 length: 13 amino acids. The germline CDR1 and CDR2 sequences are GTSNPN and SVGIG (reference sequence). In DNA, the CDR3 is TGTGCCTGGAGTAAGGCGGGCAGTGAAAAACTGTTTTTT. This gives the protein CAWSKAGSEKLFF.

This clone showed up just once. The chain recombines TRBV10-2 with TRBJ2-7; D perhaps matches TRBD2 (5 bases). The V end was cut by 0 bases, the J end by 2 bases, with 14 bases between. Germline V CDR1 and CDR2: WSHSY, SAAADI. This CDR3 comprises 16 residues. The CDR3 here is CASSESNGRSAYEQYF. The CDR3 DNA follows: TGCGCCAGCAGTGAGTCTAATGGGCGTAGCGCCTACGAGCAGTACTTC.

In nucleotides, the CDR3 is TGTGCCAGCAGGAGGGGGAGGGCTTCCTGCTTGGGAAAACTGTTTTTT. It specifies CASRRGRASCLGKLFF. The V and J genes are TRBV21-1 and TRBJ1-4. TRBV21-1 constitutes a pseudogene. The CDR3 has 16 residues.

The chain employs TRBV6-5 and TRBJ2-2; tentative D call: TRBD1 (6 bases). Germline CDR1 and CDR2: MNHEY and SVGAGI. V was trimmed by 6 bases and J by 7 bases, leaving 18 bases between them. The length of the CDR3 is 15 residues. The CDR3 sequence: CASSPPGTIGGELFF. The CDR3 DNA reads TGTGCCAGCAGCCCCCCCGGGACAATAGGCGGGGAGCTGTTTTTT.

V usage is TRBV3-1 (or the pseudogene TRBV3-2) and J usage is TRBJ2-2, with TRBD2 matching 9 bases. This CDR3 has 16 residues. Germline CDR1 reads LGHDT; CDR2 reads YNNKEL (reference sequence). Trimming took 6 bases from V and 3 from J; bases not matched to a gene: 8. Here the CDR3 reads CASRGRLAADTGELFF. In nucleotides, the CDR3 is TGTGCCAGCAGGGGGAGACTAGCGGCGGACACCGGGGAGCTGTTTTTT.

The DNA of the CDR3 is TGTGCCAGCAGTGAATGGTTGGGGGCCACCGGGGAGCTGTTTTTT. It specifies CASSEWLGATGELFF. The chain carries TRBV25-1 and TRBJ2-2, with D possibly matching TRBD1 (6 bases). V lost 1 base, J lost 4 bases, and 10 bases lay in between. The CDR3 is 15 amino acids. Germline V gene sequence: CDR1 MGHDK, CDR2 SYGVNS.

The V gene is TRBV2, the J gene TRBJ2-1, with 9 nucleotides matching TRBD2. CDR1 and CDR2 (germline): SNHLY, FYNNEI. Trimming removed 7 bases from V and 4 bases from J; junction bases left unmatched: 5. This CDR3 spans 14 amino acids. CDR3 in amino acids: CASKWLAGYNEQFF. CDR3 nucleotide sequence: TGTGCCAGCAAGTGGCTAGCGGGGTACAATGAGCAGTTCTTC.

CDR3 nucleotides: TGTGCCAGCAGCACCCTAGCGGCGGTACCCTCAGATGAGCAGTTCTTC. Amino acids: CASSTLAAVPSDEQFF. The J gene is TRBJ2-1, the V gene TRBV9, with 7 bases identical to TRBD2. CDR3 size: 16 residues. Germline V CDR1 and CDR2: SGDLS, YYNGEE. The ends lost 4 bases at V and 8 bases at J; junction bases unmatched: 15.

The chain has TRBV5-1 and TRBJ1-1, with D possibly matching TRBD1 (5 bases). Trimming removed 2 bases from V and 5 bases from J, with 10 bases in between. Germline values: CDR1 SGHRS, CDR2 YFSETQ. The CDR3 spans 13 residues. The CDR3 nucleotides read TGCGCCAGCAGCTTTGGCCAGGGAACTGAAGCTTTCTTT. It is translated as CASSFGQGTEAFF.

J is TRBJ2-7 and V is TRBV6-1, with D unresolved. The germline gives CDR1 MNHNS, CDR2 SASEGT. Trimming pared 1 base from V and 3 bases from J, leaving 7 bases between. CDR3 length: 13 residues. The CDR3 region is CASSEGLNYEQYF. Written as DNA, the CDR3 is TGTGCCAGCAGTGAAGGGCTGAACTACGAGCAGTACTTC.

This clone showed up just a few times. The V call is TRBV7-3, the J call TRBJ2-6, with D unclear. Trimming pared 2 bases from V and 1 base from J, leaving 6 bases between. Germline CDR1 SGHTA, CDR2 FQGTGA. The length of the CDR3 is 15 residues. The CDR3 protein is CASSLQQSGANVLTF. CDR3 sequence (DNA): TGTGCCAGCAGCTTACAACAGTCTGGGGCCAACGTCCTGACTTTC.

The V gene is TRBV5-1, the J gene TRBJ2-5; 9 bases match TRBD2. V shed 4 bases, J shed 2 bases, and the junction held 3 bases outside the gene matches. CDR1 is SGHRS, CDR2 YFSETQ, per germline. The CDR3 is 14 amino acids. The CDR3 is CASSQTSGQETQYF. The CDR3 bases are TGCGCCAGCAGCCAGACTAGCGGACAAGAGACCCAGTACTTC.